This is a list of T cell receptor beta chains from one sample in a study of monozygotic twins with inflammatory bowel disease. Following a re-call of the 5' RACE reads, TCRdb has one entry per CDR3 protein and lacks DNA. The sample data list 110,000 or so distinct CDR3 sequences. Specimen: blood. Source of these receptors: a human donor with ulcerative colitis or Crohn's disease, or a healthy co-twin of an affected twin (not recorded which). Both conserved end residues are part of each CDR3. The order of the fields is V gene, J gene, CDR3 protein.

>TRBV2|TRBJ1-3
CASNSQGNTIYF
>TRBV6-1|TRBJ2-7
CASKVSGTGEPDEQYF
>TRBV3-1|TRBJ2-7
CASSQMGQESSYEQYF
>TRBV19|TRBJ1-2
CASSIASPGGRGYTF
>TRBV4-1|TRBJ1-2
CASSQDGGGVSYGYTF
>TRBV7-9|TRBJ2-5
CASSPKAAPQETQYF
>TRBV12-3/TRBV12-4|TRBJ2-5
CASSAGQEETQYF
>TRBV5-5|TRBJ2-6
CASSYRDGTNSGANVVTF
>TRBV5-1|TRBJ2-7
CASRSTATAYEQYF
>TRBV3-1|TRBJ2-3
CASSQDREEITLAGSTDTQYF
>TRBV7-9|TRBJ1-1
CASSLSGQGEAFF
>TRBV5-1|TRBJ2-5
CASTWTVGETQYF
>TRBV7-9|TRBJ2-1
CASSDSRTSPEQFF
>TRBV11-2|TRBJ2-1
CASRRLAGDPSYNEQFF
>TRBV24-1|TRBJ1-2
CATSDRQGFSAGYTF
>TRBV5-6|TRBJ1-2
CASSSLQGANYGYTF
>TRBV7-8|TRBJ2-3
CASSFGVGTDTQYF
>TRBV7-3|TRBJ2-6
CASSRNSGANVLTF
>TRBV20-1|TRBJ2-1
CSARGPRSSYNEQFF
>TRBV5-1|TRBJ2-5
CASSLDLAETQYF
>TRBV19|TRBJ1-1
CASRRAGKDTEAFF
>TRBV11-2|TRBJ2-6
CASSFRGAGANVLTF
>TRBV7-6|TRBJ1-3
CASSLATASGNTIYF
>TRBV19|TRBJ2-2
CASSQAGDTGELFF
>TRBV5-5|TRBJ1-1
CASSLPSMYEAFF
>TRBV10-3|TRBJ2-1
CAIFTGTEQFF
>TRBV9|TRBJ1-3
CASSPGTSGNTIYF
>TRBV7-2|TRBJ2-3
CASSLPPSTDTQYF